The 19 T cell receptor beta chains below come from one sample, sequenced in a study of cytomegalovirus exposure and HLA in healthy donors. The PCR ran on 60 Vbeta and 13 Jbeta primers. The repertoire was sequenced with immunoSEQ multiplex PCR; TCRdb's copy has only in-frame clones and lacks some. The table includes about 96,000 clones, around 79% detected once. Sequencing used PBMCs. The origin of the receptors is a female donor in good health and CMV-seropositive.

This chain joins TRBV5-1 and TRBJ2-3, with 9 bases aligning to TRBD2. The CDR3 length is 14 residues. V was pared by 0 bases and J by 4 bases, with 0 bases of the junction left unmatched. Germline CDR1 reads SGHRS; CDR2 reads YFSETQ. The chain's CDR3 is CASSLASGADTQYF. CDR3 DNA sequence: TGCGCCAGCAGCTTGGCTAGCGGGGCAGATACGCAGTATTTT. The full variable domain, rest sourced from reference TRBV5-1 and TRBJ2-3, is KAGVTQTPRYLIKTRGQQVTLSCSPISGHRSVSWYQQTPGQGLQFLFEYFSETQRNKGNFPGRFSGRQFSNSRSEMNVSTLELGDSALYLCASSLASGADTQYFGPGTRLTVL.

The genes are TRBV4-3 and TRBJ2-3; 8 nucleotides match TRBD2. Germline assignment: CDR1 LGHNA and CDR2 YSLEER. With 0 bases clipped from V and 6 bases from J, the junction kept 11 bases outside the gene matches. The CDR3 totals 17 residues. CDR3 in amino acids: CASSQEHLAGVRDTQYF. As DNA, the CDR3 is TGCGCCAGCAGCCAAGAGCACCTAGCGGGCGTCCGGGATACGCAGTATTTT.

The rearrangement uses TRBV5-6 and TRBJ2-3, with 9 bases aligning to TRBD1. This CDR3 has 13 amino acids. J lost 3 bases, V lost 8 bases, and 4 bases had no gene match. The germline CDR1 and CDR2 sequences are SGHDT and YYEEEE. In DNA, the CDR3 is TGTGCCAGTCGACAGGGGGGGACAGATACGCAGTATTTT. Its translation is CASRQGGTDTQYF.

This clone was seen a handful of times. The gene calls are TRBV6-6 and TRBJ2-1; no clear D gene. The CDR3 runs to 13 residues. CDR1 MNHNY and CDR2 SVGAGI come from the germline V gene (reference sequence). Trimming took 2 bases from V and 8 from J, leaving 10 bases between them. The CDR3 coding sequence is TGTGCCAGCAGTTACCGTAGAATGGATGAGCAGTTCTTC. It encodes CASSYRRMDEQFF.

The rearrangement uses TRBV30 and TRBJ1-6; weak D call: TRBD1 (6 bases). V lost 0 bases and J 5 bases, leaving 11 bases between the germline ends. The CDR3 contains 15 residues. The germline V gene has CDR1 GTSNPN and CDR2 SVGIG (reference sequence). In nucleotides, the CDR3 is TGTGCCTGGAGTGTGGGGGGGGCTGATAATTCACCCCTCCACTTT. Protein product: CAWSVGGADNSPLHF.

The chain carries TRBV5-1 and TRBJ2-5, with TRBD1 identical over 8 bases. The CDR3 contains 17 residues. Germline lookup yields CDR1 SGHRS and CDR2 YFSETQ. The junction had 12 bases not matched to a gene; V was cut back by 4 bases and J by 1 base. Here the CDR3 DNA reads TGCGCCAGCAGCCATGACGCGCAGGGGGCCTCCCAAGAGACCCAGTACTTC. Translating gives CASSHDAQGASQETQYF.

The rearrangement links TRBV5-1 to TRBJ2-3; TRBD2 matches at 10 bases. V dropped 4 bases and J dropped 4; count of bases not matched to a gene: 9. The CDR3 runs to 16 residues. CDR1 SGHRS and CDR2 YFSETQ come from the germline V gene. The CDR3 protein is CASSLISSGGSDTQYF. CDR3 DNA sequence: TGCGCCAGCAGCCTAATCTCTAGCGGGGGCTCAGATACGCAGTATTTT.

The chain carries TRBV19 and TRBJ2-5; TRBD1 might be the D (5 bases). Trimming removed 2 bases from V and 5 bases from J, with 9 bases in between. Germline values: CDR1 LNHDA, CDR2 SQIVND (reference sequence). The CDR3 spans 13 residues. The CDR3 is CASSIRGRETQYF. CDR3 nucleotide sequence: TGTGCCAGTAGTATAAGGGGTCGGGAGACCCAGTACTTC. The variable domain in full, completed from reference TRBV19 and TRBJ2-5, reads DGGITQSPKYLFRKEGQNVTLSCEQNLNHDAMYWYRQDPGQGLRLIYYSQIVNDFQKGDIAEGYSVSREKKESFPLTVTSAQKNPTAFYLCASSIRGRETQYFGPGTRLLVL.

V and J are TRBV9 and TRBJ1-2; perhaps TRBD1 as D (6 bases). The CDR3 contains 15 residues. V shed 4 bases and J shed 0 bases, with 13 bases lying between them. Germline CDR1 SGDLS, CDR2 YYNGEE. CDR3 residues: CASSPGVAANYGYTF. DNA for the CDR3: TGTGCCAGCAGCCCAGGGGTCGCCGCTAACTATGGCTACACCTTC.

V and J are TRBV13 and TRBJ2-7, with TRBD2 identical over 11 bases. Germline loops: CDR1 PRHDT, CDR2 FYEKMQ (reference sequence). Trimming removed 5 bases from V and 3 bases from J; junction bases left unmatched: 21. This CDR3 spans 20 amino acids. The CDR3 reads CASSRLGPGLADSDYYEQYF. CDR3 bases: TGTGCCAGCAGCCGACTTGGGCCGGGACTAGCGGATTCTGATTACTACGAGCAGTACTTC.

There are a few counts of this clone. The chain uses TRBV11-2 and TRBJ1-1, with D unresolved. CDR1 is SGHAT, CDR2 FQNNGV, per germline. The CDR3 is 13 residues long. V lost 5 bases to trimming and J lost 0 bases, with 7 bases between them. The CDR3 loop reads CASSLAVNTEAFF. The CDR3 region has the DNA TGTGCCAGCAGCCTGGCGGTGAACACTGAAGCTTTCTTT.

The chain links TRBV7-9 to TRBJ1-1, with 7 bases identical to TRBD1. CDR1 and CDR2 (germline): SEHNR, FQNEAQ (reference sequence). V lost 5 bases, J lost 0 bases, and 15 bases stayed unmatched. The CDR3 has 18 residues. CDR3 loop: CASSQKYDLTGMNTEAFF. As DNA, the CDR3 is TGTGCCAGCAGCCAGAAATACGATCTGACAGGGATGAACACTGAAGCTTTCTTT.

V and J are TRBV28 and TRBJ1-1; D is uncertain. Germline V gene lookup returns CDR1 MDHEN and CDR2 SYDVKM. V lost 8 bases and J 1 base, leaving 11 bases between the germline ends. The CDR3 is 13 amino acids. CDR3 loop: CASSLVENTEAFF. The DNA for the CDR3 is TGTGCCAGCTCCCTAGTTGAGAACACTGAAGCTTTCTTT.

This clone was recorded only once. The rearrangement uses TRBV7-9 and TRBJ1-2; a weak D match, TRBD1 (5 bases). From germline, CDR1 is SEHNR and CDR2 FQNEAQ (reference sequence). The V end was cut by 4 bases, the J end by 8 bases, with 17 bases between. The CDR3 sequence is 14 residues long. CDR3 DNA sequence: TGTGCCAGCAGCTCTTCTAGGGGAGGAGGGGGCTACACCTTC. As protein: CASSSSRGGGGYTF.

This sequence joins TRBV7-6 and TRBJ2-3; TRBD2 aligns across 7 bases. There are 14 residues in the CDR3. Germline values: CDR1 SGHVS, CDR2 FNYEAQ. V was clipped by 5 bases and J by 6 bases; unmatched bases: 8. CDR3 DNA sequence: TGTGCCAGCAGCCTTACCGGGACTACGGATACGCAGTATTTT. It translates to CASSLTGTTDTQYF.

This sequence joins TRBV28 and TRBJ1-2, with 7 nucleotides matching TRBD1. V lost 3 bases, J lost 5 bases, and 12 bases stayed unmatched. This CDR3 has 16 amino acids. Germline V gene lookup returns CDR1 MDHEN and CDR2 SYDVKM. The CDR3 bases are TGTGCCAGCAGTTTCCCCTGGACAGGCTCCCGATATGGCTACACCTTC. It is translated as CASSFPWTGSRYGYTF.

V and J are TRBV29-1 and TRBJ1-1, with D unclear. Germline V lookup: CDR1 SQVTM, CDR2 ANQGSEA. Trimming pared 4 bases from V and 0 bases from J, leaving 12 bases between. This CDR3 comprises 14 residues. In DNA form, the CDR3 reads TGCAGCGTTGGAGGCTACTCTTTGAACACTGAAGCTTTCTTT. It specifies CSVGGYSLNTEAFF.

The CDR3 spells CASSLRGYEQYF. DNA for the CDR3: TGCGCCAGCAGCTTGAGGGGCTACGAGCAGTACTTC. V gene TRBV5-1 combines with J gene TRBJ2-7; D perhaps matches TRBD1 (5 bases). Trimming pared 1 base from V and 3 bases from J, leaving 5 bases between. The CDR3 loop spans 12 amino acids. Germline V gene data show CDR1 as SGHRS and CDR2 as YFSETQ.

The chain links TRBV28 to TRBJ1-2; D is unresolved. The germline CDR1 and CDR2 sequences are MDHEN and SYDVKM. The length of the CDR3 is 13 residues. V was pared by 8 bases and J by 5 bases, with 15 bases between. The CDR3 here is CASGSFAEYGYTF. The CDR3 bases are TGTGCCAGCGGCTCATTTGCGGAATATGGCTACACCTTC.